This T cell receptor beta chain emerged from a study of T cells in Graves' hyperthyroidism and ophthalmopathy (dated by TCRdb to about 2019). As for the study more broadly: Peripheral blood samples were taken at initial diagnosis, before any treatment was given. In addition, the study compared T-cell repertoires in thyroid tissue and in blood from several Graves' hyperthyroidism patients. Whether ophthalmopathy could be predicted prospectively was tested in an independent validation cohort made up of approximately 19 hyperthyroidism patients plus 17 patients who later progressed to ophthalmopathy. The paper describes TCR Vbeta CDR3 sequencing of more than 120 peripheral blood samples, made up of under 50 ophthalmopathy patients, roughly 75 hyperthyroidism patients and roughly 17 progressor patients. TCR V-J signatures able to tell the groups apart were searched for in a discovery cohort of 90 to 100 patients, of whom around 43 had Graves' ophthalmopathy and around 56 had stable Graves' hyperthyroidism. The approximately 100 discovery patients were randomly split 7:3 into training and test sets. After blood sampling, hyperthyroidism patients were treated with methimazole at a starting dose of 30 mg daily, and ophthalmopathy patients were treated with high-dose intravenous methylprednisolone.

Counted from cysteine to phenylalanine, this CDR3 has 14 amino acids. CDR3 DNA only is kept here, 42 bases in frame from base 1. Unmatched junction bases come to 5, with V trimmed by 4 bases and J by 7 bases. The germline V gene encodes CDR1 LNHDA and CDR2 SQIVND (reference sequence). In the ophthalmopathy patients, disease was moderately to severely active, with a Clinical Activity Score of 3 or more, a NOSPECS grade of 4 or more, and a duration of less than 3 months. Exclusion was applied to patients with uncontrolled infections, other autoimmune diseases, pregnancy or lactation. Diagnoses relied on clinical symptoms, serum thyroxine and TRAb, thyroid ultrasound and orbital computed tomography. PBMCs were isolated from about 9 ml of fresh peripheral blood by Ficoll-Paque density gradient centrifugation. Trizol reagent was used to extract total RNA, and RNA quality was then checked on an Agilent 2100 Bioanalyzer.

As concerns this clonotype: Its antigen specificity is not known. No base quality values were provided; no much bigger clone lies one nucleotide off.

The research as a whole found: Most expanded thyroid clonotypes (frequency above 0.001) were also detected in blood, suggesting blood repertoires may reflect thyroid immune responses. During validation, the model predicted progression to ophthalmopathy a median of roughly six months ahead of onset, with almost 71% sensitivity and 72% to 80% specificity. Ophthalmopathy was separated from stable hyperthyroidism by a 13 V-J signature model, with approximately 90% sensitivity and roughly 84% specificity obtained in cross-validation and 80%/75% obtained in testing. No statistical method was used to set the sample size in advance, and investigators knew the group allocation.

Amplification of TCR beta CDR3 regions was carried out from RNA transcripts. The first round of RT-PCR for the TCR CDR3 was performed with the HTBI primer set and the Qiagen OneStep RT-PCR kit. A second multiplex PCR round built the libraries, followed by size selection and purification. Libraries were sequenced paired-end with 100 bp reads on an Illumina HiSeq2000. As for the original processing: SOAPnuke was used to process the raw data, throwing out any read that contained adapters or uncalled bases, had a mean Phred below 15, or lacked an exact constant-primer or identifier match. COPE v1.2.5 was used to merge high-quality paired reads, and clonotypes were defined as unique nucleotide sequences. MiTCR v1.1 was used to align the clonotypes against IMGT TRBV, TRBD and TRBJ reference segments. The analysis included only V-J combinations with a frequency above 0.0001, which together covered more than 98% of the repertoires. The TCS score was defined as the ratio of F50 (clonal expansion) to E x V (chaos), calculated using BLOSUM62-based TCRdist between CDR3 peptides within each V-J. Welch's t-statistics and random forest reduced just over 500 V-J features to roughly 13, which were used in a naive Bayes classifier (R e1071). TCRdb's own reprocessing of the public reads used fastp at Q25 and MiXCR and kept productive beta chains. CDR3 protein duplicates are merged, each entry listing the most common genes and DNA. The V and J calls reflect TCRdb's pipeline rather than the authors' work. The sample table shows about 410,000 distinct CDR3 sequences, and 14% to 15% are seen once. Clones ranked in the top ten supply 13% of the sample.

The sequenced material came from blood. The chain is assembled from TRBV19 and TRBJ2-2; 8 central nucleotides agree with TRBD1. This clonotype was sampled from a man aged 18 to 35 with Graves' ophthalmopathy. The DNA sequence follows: TGTGCCAGTAGTAGGACAGGGAGTGGCGGGGAGCTGTTTTTT. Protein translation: CASSRTGSGGELFF.